These 12 T cell receptor beta chains came from one sample sequenced in a study of blood T cell repertoires in COVID-19. Some clones are missing from TCRdb's copy, which holds only in-frame ones; the method was immunoSEQ multiplex PCR. The sample contains some 320,000 clones, approximately 89% of which appear only once. The material sequenced was peripheral blood. The source is a woman in her 50s who had recovered from COVID-19.

The rearrangement uses TRBV12-5 and TRBJ2-2; 10 bases map to TRBD2. CDR3 length equals 15 residues. The ends lost 5 bases at V and 7 bases at J; junction bases unmatched: 7. Germline values: CDR1 LGHNT, CDR2 FRNRAP. Written as DNA, the CDR3 is TGTGCTAGTGGTAAAGGACTAGCGGAGGGCGGGGAGCTGTTTTTT. Its translation is CASGKGLAEGGELFF.

J is TRBJ2-7 and V is TRBV28; maybe TRBD2 (5 bases). There are 15 residues in the CDR3. The germline V and J ends were trimmed by 3 bases and 3 bases, with 15 bases remaining between them. The germline gives CDR1 MDHEN, CDR2 SYDVKM. This CDR3 reads CASSFASSLLYEQYF. The CDR3 DNA reads TGTGCCAGCAGTTTTGCATCTAGCCTTCTCTACGAGCAGTACTTC.

The chain couples TRBV30 to TRBJ1-6; no clear D. The ends were cut back, 0 bases at V and 12 bases at J, with 12 bases in the middle. The CDR3 is 13 residues long. Germline V gene data show CDR1 as GTSNPN and CDR2 as SVGIG (reference sequence). CDR3 residues: CAWSVSEGRPLHF. DNA of the CDR3: TGTGCCTGGAGTGTAAGCGAGGGAAGACCCCTCCACTTT.

The chain is built from TRBV7-2 and TRBJ2-3; D may be TRBD2 (5 bases). The V and J ends lost 2 bases and 6 bases respectively, with 12 bases between them. This CDR3 comprises 14 residues. The germline CDR1 and CDR2 sequences are SGHTA and FQGNSA. CDR3 amino acids: CASSLPPSGDTQYF. CDR3 DNA: TGTGCCAGCAGCTTACCCCCCTCGGGGGATACGCAGTATTTT.

The chain combines TRBV13 with TRBJ2-7; 7 nucleotides agree with TRBD1. Per the germline V gene, CDR1 is PRHDT and CDR2 is FYEKMQ (reference sequence). The length of the CDR3 is 16 residues. The V gene end was trimmed by 2 bases and the J gene end by 0 bases; junction bases not matched to a gene: 7. Here the CDR3 reads CASSLPLDRASYEQYF. CDR3 nucleotide sequence: TGTGCCAGCAGCTTACCCCTTGACAGGGCCTCCTACGAGCAGTACTTC.

V usage is TRBV7-8 and J usage is TRBJ1-5; 8 bases agree with TRBD1. J lost 4 bases, V lost 2 bases, and 7 bases had no gene match. The CDR3 covers 16 residues. From germline, CDR1 is SGHVS and CDR2 FQNEAQ. CDR3 loop: CASSLFGTGKNQPQHF. The CDR3, as DNA: TGTGCCAGCAGCTTATTCGGGACAGGAAAAAATCAGCCCCAGCATTTT.

The V gene is TRBV4-3, the J gene TRBJ2-3; tentatively, D is TRBD2 (5 bases). Per the germline V gene, CDR1 is LGHNA and CDR2 is YSLEER. The CDR3 extends over 17 amino acids. Between the trimmed V and J ends, which lost 0 bases and 3 bases, there was a span of 16 bases. DNA of the CDR3: TGCGCCAGCAGCCAAGAGGGTCCGTCTCCGGGGACAGATACGCAGTATTTT. Translation gives CASSQEGPSPGTDTQYF.

The chain uses TRBV7-2 and TRBJ1-5, with TRBD1 matching over 12 bases. The CDR3 sequence is 16 residues long. J gave up 6 bases and V 4 bases, and 7 bases lay outside the gene matches. Germline V gene data show CDR1 as SGHTA and CDR2 as FQGNSA. The CDR3 spells CASSSSGTGGGQPQHF. Written as DNA, the CDR3 is TGTGCCAGCAGCTCATCCGGGACAGGGGGCGGTCAGCCCCAGCATTTT.

V and J are TRBV4-3 and TRBJ1-6; a weak D match, TRBD1 (6 bases). The V end lost 2 bases, the J end lost 8 bases, and 16 bases lay between the germline ends. Germline loops: CDR1 LGHNA, CDR2 YSLEER. This CDR3 contains 16 residues. The CDR3: CASSQSWTAAYSPLHF. CDR3 DNA: TGCGCCAGCAGCCAAAGCTGGACAGCCGCATATTCACCCCTCCACTTT.

V usage is TRBV3-1 (or the pseudogene TRBV3-2) and J usage is TRBJ2-1, with TRBD2 matching 10 bases. CDR3 length equals 15 residues. Losses at the gene ends were 1 base for V and 6 bases for J; bases not matched to a gene: 3. Germline V gene data show CDR1 as LGHDT and CDR2 as YNNKEL (reference sequence). For the CDR3, the DNA is TGTGCCAGCAGCCAAGCTGGACTAGCGGCCAATGAGCAGTTCTTC. As protein: CASSQAGLAANEQFF.

The genes are TRBV25-1 and TRBJ1-4; the D gene is possibly TRBD1 (6 bases). The CDR3 sequence is 15 residues long. The V gene's germline CDR1 is MGHDK and CDR2 SYGVNS. Trimming left V 1 base short and J 6 bases short, with 12 bases between. The CDR3 here is CASSESRGGDEKLFF. The CDR3, as DNA: TGTGCCAGCAGTGAATCGAGAGGGGGGGATGAAAAACTGTTTTTT.

This chain's CDR3 is CAAERQGGTEAFF. CDR3 nucleotides: TGTGCCGCCGAGCGGCAGGGGGGCACTGAAGCTTTCTTT. The rearrangement joins TRBV6-5 to TRBJ1-1; 7 nucleotides align to TRBD1. Losses at the gene ends were 11 bases for V and 4 bases for J; bases not matched to a gene: 10. The CDR3 length is 13 residues. Germline-derived CDR1 and CDR2 are MNHEY and SVGAGI.